Reported below is one TCR beta chain. Its target is not known. The sample originates from a study of cytomegalovirus exposure and HLA in healthy donors. Study-wide results and caveats: There were several of the most significant clusters that appeared linked to common viral pathogens in a later analysis.

The CDR3 runs to 15 residues. Trimming took off 0 bases at V and 2 bases at J, with 10 bases between the two ends. Germline lookup yields CDR1 WSHSY and CDR2 SAAADI. Researchers ran the PCR with 60 Vbeta and 13 Jbeta primers. Generated by immunoSEQ multiplex PCR, the TCRdb table keeps only in-frame clones and is missing some. The sample holds about 87,000 clones, 74% seen once. The donors were healthy bone marrow donors. The chain employs TRBV10-2 and TRBJ1-1; D possibly corresponds to TRBD1 (5 bases). The clonotype comes from a man between 25 and 39 years old in good health and CMV-seropositive. Sequencing was carried out using PBMCs. The CDR3, as DNA: TGCGCCAGCAGTGAGTCGATCAGGGCAAACACTGAAGCTTTCTTT. Residues: CASSESIRANTEAFF.